A single sample is the source of the 8 T cell receptor beta chains below, sequenced in a study of T-cell memory formation after mild COVID-19. TCRdb itself ran the 5' RACE reads through MiXCR, one entry per CDR3 protein. The sample gives about 290,000 distinct CDR3 sequences, roughly 18% of which show up once; around 23% is in the top ten. Material for sequencing was PBMCs or a T cell subset sorted from them (not recorded which). The receptors stem from a young man who had mild COVID-19 (a few samples of this study predate the infection). Cell type and time point are not known.

In its sample, this clonotype was seen a few times. The chain is built from TRBV6-1 and TRBJ2-7; the D gene is possibly TRBD2 (6 bases). V was trimmed by 5 bases and J by 3 bases, leaving 14 bases between them. Germline V lookup: CDR1 MNHNS, CDR2 SASEGT. This CDR3 spans 14 amino acids. The CDR3 sequence: CASSLPGLLYEQYV. The CDR3 DNA follows: TGTGCCAGCAGTCTACCGGGACTCCTCTACGAGCAGTACGTC.

This clonotype was seen a few times. V usage is TRBV7-9 and J usage is TRBJ1-5, with a possible D match to TRBD1 (5 bases). CDR1 and CDR2 from the germline V gene are SEHNR and FQNEAQ (reference sequence). The CDR3 is made up of 15 amino acids. Trimming took off 5 bases at V and 4 bases at J, with 15 bases between the two ends. DNA for the CDR3: TGTGCCAGCAGCCCTCCGGGACGGGGGAATCAGCCCCAGCATTTT. It is translated as CASSPPGRGNQPQHF. Combining the CDR3 with reference TRBV7-9 and TRBJ1-5 gives the whole variable domain DTGVSQNPRHKITKRGQNVTFRCDPISEHNRLYWYRQTLGQGPEFLTYFQNEAQLEKSRLLSDRFSAERPKGSFSTLEIQRTEQGDSAMYLCASSPPGRGNQPQHFGDGTRLSIL.

The J gene is TRBJ2-2, the V gene TRBV6-2 or TRBV6-3; D unresolved. V was pared by 11 bases and J by 1 base, with 8 bases between. The CDR3 runs to 12 residues. Germline V gene lookup returns CDR1 MNHEY and CDR2 SVGEGT. As DNA, the CDR3 is TGTGCCTCACTAAAGAACACCGGGGAGCTGTTTTTT. Amino acid sequence: CASLKNTGELFF.

In its sample, this clonotype was seen many times. This chain joins TRBV11-2 and TRBJ2-7; 7 nucleotides agree with TRBD2. Germline CDR1 reads SGHAT; CDR2 reads FQNNGV. V shed 1 base, J shed 6 bases, and the junction held 6 bases outside the gene matches. There are 14 residues in the CDR3. The DNA for the CDR3 is TGTGCCAGCAGCTTAGTCGAGGGGAGGGGCGAGCAGTACTTC. Its protein is CASSLVEGRGEQYF.

This chain links TRBV4-3 with TRBJ1-1; TRBD1 matches at 7 bases. Germline V gene sequence: CDR1 LGHNA, CDR2 YSLEER. The CDR3 loop spans 16 amino acids. V lost 4 bases, J lost 4 bases, and 12 bases stayed unmatched. The DNA of the CDR3 is TGCGCCAGCAGCCCCAGGGGGTTTTCTTTTAGCACTGAAGCTTTCTTT. This codes for CASSPRGFSFSTEAFF.

The chain combines TRBV4-3 with TRBJ2-3; tentative D call: TRBD2 (5 bases). The CDR3 runs to 13 residues. Germline V gene data show CDR1 as LGHNA and CDR2 as YSLEER. V dropped 1 base and J dropped 13 bases, with 15 bases sitting between them. CDR3 DNA: TGCGCCAGCAGCCAAGCCCCGGACTCCCAAAAGTATTTT. It translates to CASSQAPDSQKYF.

This clonotype was observed a handful of times. This rearrangement joins TRBV15 to TRBJ1-2; D gene uncertain. Trimming took off 0 bases at V and 2 bases at J, with 7 bases between the two ends. Germline V gene data show CDR1 as LNHNV and CDR2 as YYDKDF (reference sequence). The CDR3 extends over 14 amino acids. For the CDR3, the DNA is TGTGCCACCAGCAGAGATCTGGGGAACTATGGCTACACCTTC. Translation: CATSRDLGNYGYTF.

This clonotype was found a few times. The chain employs TRBV11-2 and TRBJ2-7, with TRBD2 identical over 10 bases. Germline V gene data show CDR1 as SGHAT and CDR2 as FQNNGV. CDR3 length equals 14 residues. The V gene end was trimmed by 5 bases and the J gene end by 4 bases; junction bases not matched to a gene: 5. The CDR3 sequence is CASSRPSGGYEQYF. CDR3 DNA: TGTGCCAGCAGCCGCCCTAGCGGGGGTTACGAGCAGTACTTC.